This T cell receptor (beta chain) derives from a study of patients and donors after allogeneic stem cell transplantation. TCRdb analysed the RT-PCR reads with MiXCR anew, one entry per CDR3 protein. The data show 400,000 to 450,000 distinct CDR3 sequences, around 16% seen once. The CDR3 has 11 residues. Germline CDR1 SGHTA, CDR2 FQGNSA. V gave up 4 bases and J gave up 7 bases, with 6 bases separating them. This clonotype was counted between two and nine times. The rearrangement links TRBV7-2 to TRBJ2-3, with D unclear. The TCR comes from a human donor who was either an allogeneic HSCT recipient or a stem cell or donor lymphocyte infusion donor (not recorded which). It is not recorded whose cells these are; they may come from a transplant donor. The source material was blood, either unsorted or a sorted T cell fraction (not recorded which). Here the CDR3 DNA reads TGTGCCAGCAGCTCTTCTAATACGCAGTATTTT. Its protein product is CASSSSNTQYF.